These 23 T cell receptor beta chains were sequenced from one sample in a study of shared clonotypes between healthy human individuals (dated by TCRdb to the early 2020s). Library prep was done by the immunoSEQ multiplex PCR assay. In TCRdb, the immuneACCESS table is reduced to in-frame sequences with V and J assigned. These tables do not hold every clone; where another copy was compared, an unresolved V gene accounts for under half, and the others remain unexplained. The sample table records some 650,000 clones; around 97% of these occur just once. The ten most abundant clones make up about 0.057% of the sample. Specimen: naive CD4+ T cells sorted from blood. The cell subset or site label of this sample denotes: CD45RA+ positively selected. Receptor source: a woman aged 25 to 39 in good health.

The V call is TRBV18, the J call TRBJ1-5; TRBD1 is a possible D gene (6 bases). Germline V gene data show CDR1 as KGHSH and CDR2 as LQKENI. V was shortened by 2 bases and J by 3 bases, with 8 bases between the two germline ends. The CDR3 is 14 amino acids. The CDR3 sequence: CASSPRQVNQPQHF. In DNA, the CDR3 is TGTGCCAGCTCACCAAGACAGGTCAATCAGCCCCAGCATTTT.

This chain joins TRBV27 and TRBJ2-1, with 9 bases that match TRBD1. Germline CDR1 MNHEY, CDR2 SMNVEV (reference sequence). V trimming: 7 bases; J trimming: 3 bases; junction bases outside the gene matches: 10. The CDR3 runs to 16 residues. The CDR3: CASTPPGTGFYNEQFF. The DNA of the CDR3 is TGTGCCAGCACCCCCCCCGGGACAGGGTTCTACAATGAGCAGTTCTTC.

This chain links TRBV5-1 with TRBJ1-3; 8 bases align to TRBD1. V lost 0 bases, J lost 0 bases, and 8 bases stayed unmatched. Germline CDR1 and CDR2: SGHRS and YFSETQ. This CDR3 spans 18 amino acids. Here the CDR3 reads CASSLDGQGIYSGNTIYF. CDR3 bases: TGCGCCAGCAGCTTGGACGGACAGGGCATCTACTCTGGAAACACCATATATTTT.

The chain recombines TRBV6-5 with TRBJ1-4; D may be TRBD1 (5 bases). The V end was cut by 4 bases, the J end by 0 bases, with 12 bases between. Germline assignment: CDR1 MNHEY and CDR2 SVGAGI. This CDR3 contains 16 residues. CDR3 DNA: TGTGCCAGCAGTTCTCTGAAGGGACCAACTAATGAAAAACTGTTTTTT. This sequence encodes CASSSLKGPTNEKLFF.

The chain combines TRBV7-9 with TRBJ2-1; D is ambiguous. Looked up from germline, CDR1 is SEHNR and CDR2 is FQNEAQ (reference sequence). V was cut by 5 bases and J by 8 bases, with 13 bases left in between. This CDR3 is 13 amino acids long. The CDR3 is CASSPSPRDEQFF. In nucleotides, the CDR3 is TGTGCCAGCAGCCCTTCCCCCCGGGATGAGCAGTTCTTC.

This clone is a singleton in its sample. The chain employs TRBV11-1 and TRBJ2-1; the D call may be TRBD1 or TRBD2 (5 bases each). The CDR3 runs 16 residues. Germline V gene lookup returns CDR1 SGHAT and CDR2 FQDESV (reference sequence). The germline V and J ends were trimmed by 4 bases and 4 bases, with 17 bases remaining between them. CDR3 bases: TGTGCCAGCAGCTGGGGCCTTGAGCGGCGGTACAATGAGCAGTTCTTC. Amino acids: CASSWGLERRYNEQFF.

This chain uses TRBV18 with TRBJ2-7; 7 nucleotides match TRBD2. This CDR3 has 15 residues. V lost 2 bases to trimming and J lost 1 base; unmatched junction nucleotides: 5. Germline CDR1 and CDR2: KGHSH and LQKENI. Here the CDR3 DNA reads TGTGCCAGCTCACCAGGGGCGGGGGATTCCTACGAGCAGTACTTC. It codes for CASSPGAGDSYEQYF.

The chain has TRBV23-1 and TRBJ1-2; tentatively, D is TRBD1 (6 bases). TRBV23-1 belongs to the ORF category, with a function that is uncertain. The CDR3 is 13 residues long. V was shortened by 6 bases and J by 3 bases, with 11 bases between the two germline ends. CDR3 amino acids: CASRHRADYGYTF. Here the CDR3 DNA reads TGCGCCAGCAGACACAGGGCAGACTATGGCTACACCTTC.

About this clone: Other DNA variants within this sample encode the same CDR3. This chain links TRBV2 with TRBJ2-6; D is undetermined. V was shortened by 6 bases and J by 4 bases, with 4 bases between the two germline ends. The CDR3 covers 12 residues. Germline-derived CDR1 and CDR2 are SNHLY and FYNNEI. The CDR3 loop reads CASSAGANVLTF. The CDR3 nucleotides are TGTGCCAGCAGCGCAGGGGCCAACGTCCTGACTTTC.

The rearrangement links TRBV5-1 to TRBJ2-7, with 12 positions matching TRBD2. J lost 5 bases, V lost 0 bases, and 12 bases had no gene match. This CDR3 spans 18 amino acids. CDR1 is SGHRS, CDR2 YFSETQ, per germline. Written as DNA, the CDR3 is TGCGCCAGCAGCTTGGGCGGCCTAGCGGGAGGGCCAAGAGACGAGCAGTACTTC. As protein: CASSLGGLAGGPRDEQYF.

The chain has TRBV18 and TRBJ2-3; tentatively, D is TRBD1 (5 bases). This CDR3 has 15 amino acids. Trimming left V 3 bases short and J 6 bases short, with 16 bases between. Germline V gene sequence: CDR1 KGHSH, CDR2 LQKENI. DNA of the CDR3: TGTGCCAGCTCACCTTCGAAGGGGCGCGCGGATACGCAGTATTTT. It is translated as CASSPSKGRADTQYF.

The rearrangement uses TRBV19 and TRBJ1-5, with D unclear. This CDR3 contains 13 residues. Germline V gene data show CDR1 as LNHDA and CDR2 as SQIVND (reference sequence). V was pared by 7 bases and J by 3 bases, with 10 bases between. The CDR3 nucleotides read TGTGCCAGTAATGCCAGGCCCAATCAGCCCCAGCATTTT. This translates into CASNARPNQPQHF.

The V call is TRBV28, the J call TRBJ2-7, with 7 nucleotides matching TRBD1. Trimming cost V 6 bases and J 6 bases; bases outside gene matches: 11. The CDR3 is 14 residues long. Germline V gene sequence: CDR1 MDHEN, CDR2 SYDVKM. CDR3 bases: TGTGCCAGCAGGGGAAACAGGGGCCCAATCGAGCAGTACTTC. This sequence encodes CASRGNRGPIEQYF. The entire variable domain, with the rest obtained from reference TRBV28 and TRBJ2-7, is as follows: DVKVTQSSRYLVKRTGEKVFLECVQDMDHENMFWYRQDPGLGLRLIYFSYDVKMKEKGDIPEGYSVSREKKERFSLILESASTNQTSMYLCASRGNRGPIEQYFGPGTRLTVT.

The chain carries TRBV28 and TRBJ2-1, with a tentative D call TRBD2 (5 bases). There are 16 residues in the CDR3. V was cut by 5 bases and J by 9 bases, with 23 bases left in between. The germline CDR1 and CDR2 sequences are MDHEN and SYDVKM. In nucleotides, the CDR3 is TGTGCCAGCAGTGGAGTTACTCGGGGAGTTGGAATTGAGCAGTTCTTC. It yields the protein CASSGVTRGVGIEQFF.

The chain couples TRBV14 to TRBJ2-7; 8 bases align to TRBD1. The junction had 5 bases not matched to a gene; V was cut back by 1 base and J by 3 bases. CDR3 length: 15 residues. CDR1 and CDR2 (germline): SGHDN, FVKESK. The CDR3 sequence is CASSQVWDRHYEQYF. CDR3 in DNA: TGTGCCAGCAGCCAAGTTTGGGACAGGCACTACGAGCAGTACTTC.

In its sample, this clone was seen a few times. This same CDR3 is encoded by further DNA sequences in the sample. This rearrangement joins TRBV2 to TRBJ2-7; D gene uncertain. This CDR3 contains 11 residues. Trimming removed 4 bases from V and 4 bases from J, with 5 bases in between. Germline V gene sequence: CDR1 SNHLY, CDR2 FYNNEI. CDR3 sequence reads: CASSGEYEQYF. CDR3 bases: TGTGCCAGCAGTGGGGAATACGAGCAGTACTTC.

CDR3 DNA sequence: TGTGCCAGCGGGGGCGGGCCTGAAGCTTTCTTT. It is translated as CASGGGPEAFF. The J gene is TRBJ1-1, the V gene TRBV28; D might be TRBD1 (6 bases). The CDR3 spans 11 residues. The V gene's germline CDR1 is MDHEN and CDR2 SYDVKM. The V and J ends lost 8 bases and 6 bases respectively, with 10 bases between them.

The V and J genes are TRBV2 and TRBJ2-1, with D perhaps TRBD1 or TRBD2 (5 bases each). The CDR3 covers 19 residues. The germline CDR1 and CDR2 sequences are SNHLY and FYNNEI. Trimming pared 4 bases from V and 1 base from J, leaving 23 bases between. CDR3 sequence reads: CASSARHKLSRGSYNEQFF. DNA for the CDR3: TGTGCCAGCAGTGCCCGACATAAGCTCTCGAGGGGTTCCTACAATGAGCAGTTCTTC. The entire variable domain, with the rest obtained from reference TRBV2 and TRBJ2-1, is as follows: EPEVTQTPSHQVTQMGQEVILRCVPISNHLYFYWYRQILGQKVEFLVSFYNNEISEKSEIFDDQFSVERPDGSNFTLKIRSTKLEDSAMYFCASSARHKLSRGSYNEQFFGPGTRLTVL.

The J gene is TRBJ1-1, the V gene TRBV5-1, with D perhaps TRBD1 (5 bases). This CDR3 comprises 13 residues. Germline CDR1 is SGHRS and CDR2 is YFSETQ. Trimming left V 4 bases short and J 6 bases short, with 13 bases between. The CDR3 protein is CASSLPDSPEAFF. CDR3 DNA sequence: TGCGCCAGCAGCCTACCAGACAGCCCTGAAGCTTTCTTT.

The V gene is TRBV7-8, the J gene TRBJ2-7, with TRBD2 as a possible D gene (7 bases). This CDR3 has 14 amino acids. V lost 3 bases to trimming and J lost 2 bases, with 11 bases between them. Germline V gene sequence: CDR1 SGHVS, CDR2 FQNEAQ. CDR3 residues: CASSFGGRAYEQYF. In DNA, the CDR3 is TGTGCCAGCAGCTTCGGGGGGCGGGCCTACGAGCAGTACTTC.

This chain uses TRBV2 with TRBJ2-4, with TRBD2 identical over 8 bases. The V gene's germline CDR1 is SNHLY and CDR2 FYNNEI. The CDR3 has 14 amino acids. With 4 bases clipped from V and 4 bases from J, the junction kept 3 bases outside the gene matches. CDR3 bases: TGTGCCAGCAGTGGGGGACTAGGGAAAAACATTCAGTACTTC. Its protein product is CASSGGLGKNIQYF.

V usage is TRBV15 and J usage is TRBJ2-5; D is unresolved. The CDR3 covers 13 residues. From germline, CDR1 is LNHNV and CDR2 YYDKDF (reference sequence). V was pared by 2 bases and J by 1 base, with 5 bases between. In nucleotides, the CDR3 is TGTGCCACCAGCAGATCTAGCCAAGAGACCCAGTACTTC. This translates into CATSRSSQETQYF.

This chain connects TRBV19 to TRBJ1-4; TRBD1 is a possible D gene (6 bases). The germline V and J ends were trimmed by 6 bases and 3 bases, with 14 bases remaining between them. The CDR3 contains 15 residues. Germline CDR1 reads LNHDA; CDR2 reads SQIVND (reference sequence). The CDR3 reads CASRSQGLANEKLFF. The CDR3 DNA reads as TGTGCCAGTAGGAGTCAGGGGTTAGCTAATGAAAAACTGTTTTTT.